A single sample gave rise to the 15 T cell receptor beta chains below, sequenced in a study of CD8+CD57+ T cells in acquired aplastic anemia. The authors sequenced patients whose flow cytometry had shown CD8+CD57+ cell expansion. CDR3 and TCR beta VDJ profiling relied on genomic DNA as the template. One entry per CDR3 protein results from TCRdb running MiXCR on the reads. The table has a few hundred thousand distinct CDR3 sequences, more than 25% seen once. Specimen: sorted CD4+, CD8+, or CD8+CD57+ T cells (not recorded which) from PBMCs. These receptors were obtained from a human donor with aplastic anemia.

Note on this clonotype: This likely comes from a read error, as the CDR3 has no conserved phenylalanine or tryptophan at its end. V gene TRBV4-2 combines with J gene TRBJ1-2, with no clear D. With 6 bases removed from V and 8 bases from J, the gap between germline ends came to 25 bases. The CDR3 is made up of 16 amino acids. Germline V lookup: CDR1 LGHNA, CDR2 YNFKEQ. The CDR3 bases are TGTGCCAGCAGTGAGTTGACGGAACCCGGGGATGGGGGCTACACCTCC. It specifies CASSELTEPGDGGYTS.

This clonotype was seen many times. The V call is TRBV15, the J call TRBJ2-1; D call uncertain. V was cut by 3 bases and J by 13 bases, with 13 bases left in between. Per germline, CDR1 LNHNV and CDR2 YYDKDF (reference sequence). CDR3 size: 12 residues. DNA for the CDR3: TGTGCCACCAGCAGCCACCTCAAGGAACAGTTCTTC. Translation: CATSSHLKEQFF.

This chain links TRBV10-3 with TRBJ1-4, with TRBD1 as a possible D gene (5 bases). The V gene's germline CDR1 is ENHRY and CDR2 SYGVKD. The CDR3 sequence is 14 residues long. V lost 6 bases to trimming and J lost 3 bases, with 11 bases between them. The CDR3 nucleotides read TGTGCCATCAGCCGGGGGTACCCTAATGAAAAACTGTTTTTT. Translated, it gives CAISRGYPNEKLFF.

With regard to this clonotype: One base away lies a much larger clone, so this may be a sequencing read error. The chain is built from TRBV29-1 and TRBJ1-3; no reliable D call. V was shortened by 4 bases and J by 1 base, with 11 bases between the two germline ends. Germline V lookup: CDR1 SQVTM, CDR2 ANQGSEA. There are 14 residues in the CDR3. The CDR3: CSVGPGGSGNTIYF. CDR3 coding DNA: TGCAGCGTTGGGCCCGGAGGGTCTGGAAACACCATATATTTT.

This clonotype occurred a few times. V usage is TRBV19 and J usage is TRBJ2-7; TRBD2 aligns across 9 bases. The CDR3 runs to 15 residues. Germline CDR1 and CDR2: LNHDA and SQIVND (reference sequence). V was pared by 11 bases and J by 6 bases, with 17 bases of the junction left unmatched. In DNA, the CDR3 is TGTGCCTGGAACCCGGGACTAGCTTTCCCCTCCGAGCAGTACTTC. It translates to CAWNPGLAFPSEQYF.

This clonotype was picked up a small number of times. The chain is built from TRBV6-1 and TRBJ1-2, with D unresolved. Trimming cost V 3 bases and J 12 bases, with 14 bases left between them. The CDR3 totals 12 residues. The germline CDR1 and CDR2 sequences are MNHNS and SASEGT. This chain's CDR3 is CASSDPMFPNTF. In DNA form, the CDR3 reads TGTGCCAGCAGTGACCCAATGTTCCCGAACACCTTC.

In the case of this clonotype: The junction departs from germline at one end; a sequencing error may be responsible. The V call is TRBV20-1, the J call TRBJ2-5; possibly TRBD1 for D (6 bases). Germline loops: CDR1 DFQATT, CDR2 SNEGSKA (reference sequence). This CDR3 is 13 amino acids long. The CDR3 coding sequence is TGCAGTGCGAATAGGGGGAGCCAAGGGACCCAGTACTTC. Translated: CSANRGSQGTQYF.

This clonotype was observed a few times. The chain couples TRBV5-1 to TRBJ2-7; the D gene could be TRBD1 or TRBD2 (5 bases each). The ends were cut back, 0 bases at V and 2 bases at J, with 12 bases in the middle. This CDR3 spans 15 amino acids. Germline CDR1 is SGHRS and CDR2 is YFSETQ. The CDR3 DNA follows: TGCGCCAGCAGCTTGGGGGGGTTTTCTACCTACGAGCAGTACTTC. It translates to CASSLGGFSTYEQYF.

This clonotype was detected only a few times. This chain uses TRBV19 with TRBJ1-6; weak D call: TRBD1 (6 bases). The length of the CDR3 is 15 residues. Trimming left V 11 bases short and J 14 bases short, with 28 bases between. Germline CDR1 and CDR2: LNHDA and SQIVND (reference sequence). The CDR3 region is CAWSVGAGAIQSLHF. The CDR3 bases are TGTGCCTGGAGTGTAGGGGCAGGGGCTATTCAGTCCCTCCACTTT.

To note about this clonotype: This may come from a read error, since a much larger clone is one base off. V usage is TRBV19 and J usage is TRBJ2-5; D gene uncertain. The CDR3 has 11 amino acids. CDR1 and CDR2 from the germline V gene are LNHDA and SQIVND (reference sequence). V was clipped by 3 bases and J by 5 bases, with 4 bases between them. The CDR3 region has the DNA TGTGCCAGTAGTATTCCCGAGACCCAGTACTTC. This encodes CASSIPETQYF.

This chain uses TRBV2 with TRBJ1-1; 11 bases align to TRBD1. Trimming at V came to 6 bases and at J to 6 bases, leaving 9 bases not matched to a gene. Germline loops: CDR1 SNHLY, CDR2 FYNNEI. CDR3 length equals 15 residues. In DNA form, the CDR3 reads TGTGCCAGCAGCCGGGACAGGGGGGACTCTCCTGAAGCTTTCTTT. Translating gives CASSRDRGDSPEAFF.

As concerns this clonotype: This may stem from a read error, because a much larger clone lies one nucleotide away. The gene calls are TRBV11-1 and TRBJ2-7; 9 bases map to TRBD1. The CDR3 covers 14 residues. CDR1 and CDR2 (germline): SGHAT, FQDESV (reference sequence). The CDR3 reads CASSFYRGQNERYF. In nucleotides, the CDR3 is TGTGCCAGCAGCTTCTACAGGGGGCAAAACGAGCGGTACTTC.

This clonotype was recorded at least ten times. This chain links TRBV16 with TRBJ2-7; D ambiguous. The CDR3 spans 12 residues. V was trimmed by 1 base and J by 3 bases, leaving 4 bases between them. Germline assignment: CDR1 KGHSY and CDR2 FQNENV. CDR3 residues: CASSQLGYEQYF. CDR3 bases: TGTGCCAGCAGCCAATTAGGCTACGAGCAGTACTTC.

This clonotype has only a few counts. The chain couples TRBV2 to TRBJ1-2; D is perhaps TRBD1 (5 bases). In germline, CDR1 is SNHLY, CDR2 FYNNEI. The CDR3 covers 15 residues. V lost 5 bases and J lost 0, with 13 bases in between. Here the CDR3 reads CASSLFGGTNYGYTF. The CDR3 DNA reads TGTGCCAGCAGTTTATTCGGGGGGACTAACTATGGCTACACCTTC. Using reference TRBV2 and TRBJ1-2 for the parts outside the CDR3, the full variable domain is EPEVTQTPSHQVTQMGQEVILRCVPISNHLYFYWYRQILGQKVEFLVSFYNNEISEKSEIFDDQFSVERPDGSNFTLKIRSTKLEDSAMYFCASSLFGGTNYGYTFGSGTRLTVV.

The chain combines TRBV25-1 with TRBJ2-7; maybe TRBD1 (6 bases). CDR3 size: 16 residues. Germline CDR1 and CDR2: MGHDK and SYGVNS. V was clipped by 4 bases and J by 1 base, with 17 bases between them. CDR3 amino acids: CASSVSGTPTSYEQYF. Written as DNA, the CDR3 is TGTGCCAGCAGTGTTTCCGGGACACCGACTTCCTACGAGCAGTACTTC.